The 23 T cell receptor beta chains reported below all come from one sample, sequenced in a study of graft-versus-host responses after intestinal transplantation. No antigen has been identified for these receptors. Measured with immunoSEQ multiplex PCR; TCRdb has only the in-frame clones, and not every one. Among tens of thousands of clones listed, 80% to 90% were seen once. This material consisted of unstimulated CD8+ T cells sorted from spleen or lymph node cells, taken before intestinal transplant. Every receptor here comes from a human donor who received an intestinal transplant.

Here the CDR3 reads CASSPRSEAGELFF. For the CDR3, the DNA is TGCGCCAGCAGCCCCCGCTCGGAGGCCGGGGAGCTGTTTTTT. The V gene is TRBV5-1, the J gene TRBJ2-2, with D perhaps TRBD2 (5 bases). Germline assignment: CDR1 SGHRS and CDR2 YFSETQ. The CDR3 is 14 residues long. Trimming cost V 4 bases and J 6 bases, with 13 bases left between them. Supplemented by reference TRBV5-1 and TRBJ2-2, the full variable domain reads KAGVTQTPRYLIKTRGQQVTLSCSPISGHRSVSWYQQTPGQGLQFLFEYFSETQRNKGNFPGRFSGRQFSNSRSEMNVSTLELGDSALYLCASSPRSEAGELFFGEGSRLTVL.

The chain employs TRBV5-4 and TRBJ1-1; D may be TRBD1 (6 bases). Trimming stripped 0 bases from V and 1 base from J, with 13 bases between. CDR1 is SGHNT and CDR2 is YYREEE in the germline V gene (reference sequence). The CDR3 covers 16 residues. CDR3 sequence: CASSLDREGGNTEAFF. The CDR3 nucleotides are TGTGCCAGCAGCTTGGACAGGGAAGGCGGGAACACTGAAGCTTTCTTT. The complete variable domain, with remaining parts taken from reference TRBV5-4 and TRBJ1-1, reads ETGVTQSPTHLIKTRGQQVTLRCSSQSGHNTVSWYQQALGQGPQFIFQYYREEENGRGNFPPRFSGLQFPNYSSELNVNALELDDSALYLCASSLDREGGNTEAFFGQGTRLTVV.

V is TRBV13 and J is TRBJ2-5; possibly TRBD1 for D (6 bases). CDR3 length: 14 amino acids. V lost 1 base to trimming and J lost 6 bases, with 12 bases between them. In germline, CDR1 is PRHDT, CDR2 FYEKMQ (reference sequence). The CDR3 nucleotides are TGTGCCAGCAGCTTAGCAGGGGACGTAAAGACCCAGTACTTC. Translated, it gives CASSLAGDVKTQYF.

This rearrangement joins TRBV6-5 to TRBJ2-1, with D maybe TRBD1 (6 bases). From germline, CDR1 is MNHEY and CDR2 SVGAGI. Trimming took 8 bases from V and 6 from J, leaving 17 bases between them. CDR3 size: 14 residues. The CDR3 DNA sequence: TGTGCCAGCCAGGGGCTACAAAGATTCAATGAGCAGTTCTTC. It is translated as CASQGLQRFNEQFF.

The rearrangement joins TRBV2 to TRBJ2-7; the match to TRBD2 covers 10 bases. Germline CDR1 SNHLY, CDR2 FYNNEI. The V segment lost 4 bases and the J segment 1 base; nucleotides outside the gene matches: 4. CDR3 size: 15 residues. This CDR3 reads CASSASGSMSYEQYF. The DNA for the CDR3 is TGTGCCAGCAGTGCTAGCGGGAGCATGTCCTACGAGCAGTACTTC.

V gene TRBV5-1 combines with J gene TRBJ2-7, with 9 bases lining up with TRBD1. The CDR3 length is 14 residues. Losses at the gene ends were 6 bases for V and 3 bases for J; bases not matched to a gene: 7. The germline V gene has CDR1 SGHRS and CDR2 YFSETQ. The CDR3 spells CASTVGTGSYEQYF. The CDR3 DNA reads TGCGCCAGCACGGTCGGGACAGGGAGCTACGAGCAGTACTTC.

This sequence joins TRBV7-2 and TRBJ2-1; 9 bases map to TRBD2. Germline V gives CDR1 SGHTA, CDR2 FQGNSA. This CDR3 comprises 14 residues. Trimming at V came to 1 base and at J to 6 bases, leaving 1 base not matched to a gene. The CDR3 DNA follows: TGTGCCAGCAGCTTAGGCGGGGGGGCCAATGAGCAGTTCTTC. Protein product: CASSLGGGANEQFF.

The rearrangement uses TRBV6-5 and TRBJ1-1; 10 bases fit TRBD1. V trimming: 6 bases; J trimming: 12 bases; junction bases outside the gene matches: 10. CDR3 length equals 13 residues. Germline assignment: CDR1 MNHEY and CDR2 SVGAGI. CDR3 sequence (DNA): TGTGCCAGCAGCCACCCGGGACAGGGGACGACTTTCTTT. As protein: CASSHPGQGTTFF.

This rearrangement joins TRBV29-1 to TRBJ2-1; D perhaps matches TRBD2 (6 bases). V was cut by 0 bases and J by 7 bases, with 10 bases left in between. This CDR3 spans 13 amino acids. CDR1 SQVTM and CDR2 ANQGSEA come from the germline V gene. CDR3 protein: CSVEDPAGNEQFF. In nucleotides, the CDR3 is TGCAGCGTTGAAGATCCGGCGGGAAATGAGCAGTTCTTC.

V and J are TRBV10-2 and TRBJ2-7, with D possibly matching TRBD1 (6 bases). The CDR3 runs to 15 residues. V was pared by 0 bases and J by 3 bases, with 12 bases between. From germline, CDR1 is WSHSY and CDR2 SAAADI. Here the CDR3 reads CASSESGGQFYEQYF. As DNA, the CDR3 is TGCGCCAGCAGTGAGTCAGGCGGACAGTTCTACGAGCAGTACTTC.

This clone was seen only a few times. The chain employs TRBV19 and TRBJ2-7, with TRBD1 matching over 7 bases. Germline V CDR1 and CDR2: LNHDA, SQIVND (reference sequence). This CDR3 is built from 13 residues. The trim removed 5 bases at V and 5 bases at J, leaving 6 bases unmatched. As DNA, the CDR3 is TGTGCCAGTAGTGAGACGACAGGGAACGAGCAGTACTTC. It codes for CASSETTGNEQYF.

The CDR3 DNA is TGCGCCAGCAGCCAAGATGGTGGACAGGGCCTCTATGGCTACACCTTC. As protein: CASSQDGGQGLYGYTF. The chain joins TRBV4-1 to TRBJ1-2, with TRBD1 matching over 8 bases. The CDR3 runs to 16 residues. The V and J ends lost 0 bases and 4 bases, in that order; junction bases with no gene match: 7. Looked up from germline, CDR1 is MGHRA and CDR2 is YSYEKL.

This chain joins TRBV27 and TRBJ2-1, with 11 bases aligning to TRBD2. This CDR3 has 17 residues. The trim removed 5 bases at V and 0 bases at J, leaving 6 bases unmatched. Germline assignment: CDR1 MNHEY and CDR2 SMNVEV (reference sequence). The CDR3 DNA sequence: TGTGCCAGCAGTGGGACTAGCGGCCTCAGCTCCTACAATGAGCAGTTCTTC. Its translation: CASSGTSGLSSYNEQFF.

V usage is TRBV4-1 and J usage is TRBJ2-5, with D possibly being TRBD1 (5 bases). The J call may be wrong; the DNA end is better matched by TRBJ2-7. In germline, CDR1 is MGHRA, CDR2 YSYEKL. The CDR3 sequence is 17 residues long. This chain's CDR3 is CASDGPASGQGAYEQYF. CDR3 nucleotides: TGCGCCAGCGACGGCCCTGCCAGTGGGCAGGGCGCCTACGAGCAGTACTTC.

In this sample, this clone turned up a few times. The chain links TRBV5-6 to TRBJ2-1, with 11 bases fitting TRBD2. J lost 7 bases, V lost 0 bases, and 3 bases had no gene match. The CDR3 is made up of 15 amino acids. Germline-derived CDR1 and CDR2 are SGHDT and YYEEEE. The CDR3 here is CASSLGASGGNEQFF. The CDR3 region has the DNA TGTGCCAGCAGCTTGGGGGCTAGCGGGGGGAATGAGCAGTTCTTC.

This chain links TRBV11-2 with TRBJ2-1, with a possible D match to TRBD2 (5 bases). Germline values: CDR1 SGHAT, CDR2 FQNNGV. With 0 bases removed from V and 6 bases from J, the gap between germline ends came to 12 bases. This CDR3 is built from 15 residues. Here the CDR3 DNA reads TGTGCCAGCAGCTTAGATCAGGTAGCGAGCAATGAGCAGTTCTTC. This gives the protein CASSLDQVASNEQFF. The full variable domain, its missing parts supplied by reference TRBV11-2 and TRBJ2-1, is EAGVAQSPRYKIIEKRQSVAFWCNPISGHATLYWYQQILGQGPKLLIQFQNNGVVDDSQLPKDRFSAERLKGVDSTLKIQPAKLEDSAVYLCASSLDQVASNEQFFGPGTRLTVL.

The chain has TRBV18 and TRBJ1-5; D is unresolved. The germline V and J ends were trimmed by 3 bases and 6 bases, with 9 bases remaining between them. Germline CDR1 and CDR2: KGHSH and LQKENI. The CDR3 loop spans 13 amino acids. This chain's CDR3 is CASSPLIGQPQHF. CDR3 coding DNA: TGTGCCAGCTCACCTTTAATCGGTCAGCCCCAGCATTTT.

The chain combines TRBV27 with TRBJ1-2, with a weak D call TRBD1 (6 bases). This CDR3 is 16 amino acids long. Trimming took 6 bases from V and 6 from J, leaving 23 bases between them. Germline CDR1 MNHEY, CDR2 SMNVEV (reference sequence). The CDR3 DNA is TGTGCCAGCAGCTCCGTGGGGGGGGCCATTGCGGATGGCTACACCTTC. Translation: CASSSVGGAIADGYTF.

The J gene is TRBJ2-7, the V gene TRBV28; 7 bases are a match to TRBD2. J was trimmed by 2 bases and V by 3 bases; bases with no gene match: 10. Germline CDR1 MDHEN, CDR2 SYDVKM. The CDR3 runs 16 residues. The CDR3 DNA follows: TGTGCCAGCAGTTTTGGAGCTAGCGGAGGAGCCTACGAGCAGTACTTC. Protein sequence: CASSFGASGGAYEQYF.

V usage is TRBV28 and J usage is TRBJ1-1; D possibly corresponds to TRBD1 (6 bases). Germline values: CDR1 MDHEN, CDR2 SYDVKM. Trimming removed 6 bases from V and 0 bases from J, with 20 bases in between. The CDR3 is 17 amino acids. The CDR3 region is CASRYLTPGHLNTEAFF. The CDR3, as DNA: TGTGCCAGCAGGTACCTAACCCCGGGACACCTGAACACTGAAGCTTTCTTT.

The V gene is TRBV27, the J gene TRBJ1-1, with TRBD1 as a possible D gene (6 bases). The V and J ends lost 5 bases and 3 bases respectively, with 16 bases between them. CDR1 and CDR2 from the germline V gene are MNHEY and SMNVEV (reference sequence). The CDR3 is 15 residues long. This CDR3 is CASSRYRARYTEAFF. CDR3 coding DNA: TGTGCCAGCAGTCGGTACAGGGCTCGGTACACTGAAGCTTTCTTT.

The rearrangement links TRBV10-2 to TRBJ2-5, with D perhaps TRBD2 (6 bases). TRBJ2-7 explains the end of the DNA better; the J call may be wrong. The germline gives CDR1 WSHSY, CDR2 SAAADI. The CDR3 loop spans 14 amino acids. The CDR3 nucleotides are TGCGCCAGCACCGAGGACGGGAGCGCCTACGAGCAGTACTTC. It is translated as CASTEDGSAYEQYF.

J is TRBJ2-3 and V is TRBV4-2; 10 bases fit TRBD2. The V and J ends lost 5 bases and 1 base, in that order; junction bases with no gene match: 6. CDR3 size: 16 residues. CDR1 is LGHNA, CDR2 YNFKEQ, per germline. The CDR3 loop reads CASSSNLAGGTDTQYF. The CDR3 DNA reads TGTGCCAGCAGCAGCAATCTAGCGGGAGGCACAGATACGCAGTATTTT.